This TCR beta chain was obtained from a study of OX40 agonist ivuxolimab in advanced cancers. Study at large: Earlier treatment with anti-PD-1, anti-PD-L1 or anti-CTLA-4 was permitted, and over 35% had received some. Study findings and constraints: CD8+ T cells showed, on average, more clonal expansion than CD4+ cells.

V dropped 1 base and J dropped 6 bases, with 7 bases sitting between them. Germline V gene sequence: CDR1 SGHRS, CDR2 YFSETQ. The CDR3 extends over 13 amino acids. A word on this clone: Its antigen is as yet unknown.

Here immunoSEQ multiplex PCR was the method, and the copy in TCRdb shows in-frame clones only, minus some. This table holds tens of thousands of clones, roughly 83% found once. This clonotype was obtained from an adult with an advanced solid tumor such as melanoma, head and neck, liver or kidney cancer. The sequences come from CD4+ or CD8+ T cells sorted from blood, collected in a trial of the OX40 agonist ivuxolimab. This rearrangement joins TRBV5-1 to TRBJ1-4; D is unclear. The CDR3: CASSLWEDEKLFF. The CDR3 DNA sequence: TGCGCCAGCAGCTTGTGGGAGGATGAAAAACTGTTTTTT.